These T cell receptor beta chains were read from a single sample in a study of blood T cell repertoires in COVID-19. The method was immunoSEQ multiplex PCR; TCRdb's version includes in-frame clones alone and lacks a portion of them. Of about 230,000 clones in the sample, around 84% are singletons; the top ten hold 2% to 2.5%. Sample: peripheral blood. The receptors were gathered from a man aged 35 to 55 who had recovered from COVID-19. Both conserved end residues are part of each CDR3. The D gene is left open where the match is weak. Clone size is given for some rows only: seen once, a few or many times, or a class if the clone is expanded.

CDR3nt: TGTGCCAGCAGTTTATCACTAGCGGGCACAGATACGCAGTATTTT; CDR3aa: CASSLSLAGTDTQYF; j_gene: TRBJ2-3; v_gene: TRBV27; abundance: .; d_gene: TRBD2
CDR3nt: TGTGCCACCAGCAGGGTGCTAGCGGGGGGCAATGAGCAGTTCTTC; CDR3aa: CATSRVLAGGNEQFF; j_gene: TRBJ2-1; v_gene: TRBV15; abundance: .; d_gene: TRBD2
CDR3nt: TGTGCCAGCAGCGACCGAGGGACAGGAGAGACCCAGTACTTC; CDR3aa: CASSDRGTGETQYF; j_gene: TRBJ2-5; v_gene: TRBV13; abundance: .; d_gene: TRBD1
CDR3nt: TGTGCCAGCAGACAACCGGACAGGGCTAACTATGGCTACACCTTC; CDR3aa: CASRQPDRANYGYTF; j_gene: TRBJ1-2; v_gene: TRBV6-5; abundance: .; d_gene: TRBD1
CDR3nt: TGCGCCAGCAGCTTGTCGGGGTGGAGAACCAACACTGAAGCTTTCTTT; CDR3aa: CASSLSGWRTNTEAFF; j_gene: TRBJ1-1; v_gene: TRBV5-1; abundance: .; d_gene: .
CDR3nt: TGTGCCAGCGCAAAGGACAGGGGTAGCAATCAGCCCCAGCATTTT; CDR3aa: CASAKDRGSNQPQHF; j_gene: TRBJ1-5; v_gene: TRBV11-3; abundance: .; d_gene: TRBD1
CDR3nt: TGTGCCAGCAGCCACCCCGCAGGAGGCTACACCTTC; CDR3aa: CASSHPAGGYTF; j_gene: TRBJ1-2; v_gene: TRBV6-2/TRBV6-3; abundance: few; d_gene: .
CDR3nt: TGCAGCGTTAAGAGACTAGCGGGAACGGAGACCCAGTACTTC; CDR3aa: CSVKRLAGTETQYF; j_gene: TRBJ2-5; v_gene: TRBV29-1; abundance: .; d_gene: TRBD2
CDR3nt: TGCAGCGCATTCGGGACAGCGAAGAACACTGAAGCTTTCTTT; CDR3aa: CSAFGTAKNTEAFF; j_gene: TRBJ1-1; v_gene: TRBV29-1; abundance: .; d_gene: TRBD1
CDR3nt: TGTGCCAGCGGTCCGGGAACCTTC; CDR3aa: CASGPGTF; j_gene: TRBJ1-2; v_gene: TRBV19; abundance: .; d_gene: .
CDR3nt: TGTGCCAGTAGTACCCCCGGACAGGGTCAGCCCCAGCATTTT; CDR3aa: CASSTPGQGQPQHF; j_gene: TRBJ1-5; v_gene: TRBV19; abundance: .; d_gene: TRBD1
CDR3nt: TGTGCCAGCAGTCCGCAGACTTGGCGGACCCAGTACTTC; CDR3aa: CASSPQTWRTQYF; j_gene: TRBJ2-5; v_gene: TRBV27; abundance: once; d_gene: .
CDR3nt: TGTGCCAGTAAGACGGGACAGGGAGACATGAACACTGAAGCTTTCTTT; CDR3aa: CASKTGQGDMNTEAFF; j_gene: TRBJ1-1; v_gene: TRBV9; abundance: .; d_gene: TRBD1
CDR3nt: TGTGCCAGCAGCGGAAACGGGATAGGGCAGTTCTTC; CDR3aa: CASSGNGIGQFF; j_gene: TRBJ2-1; v_gene: TRBV9; abundance: .; d_gene: .